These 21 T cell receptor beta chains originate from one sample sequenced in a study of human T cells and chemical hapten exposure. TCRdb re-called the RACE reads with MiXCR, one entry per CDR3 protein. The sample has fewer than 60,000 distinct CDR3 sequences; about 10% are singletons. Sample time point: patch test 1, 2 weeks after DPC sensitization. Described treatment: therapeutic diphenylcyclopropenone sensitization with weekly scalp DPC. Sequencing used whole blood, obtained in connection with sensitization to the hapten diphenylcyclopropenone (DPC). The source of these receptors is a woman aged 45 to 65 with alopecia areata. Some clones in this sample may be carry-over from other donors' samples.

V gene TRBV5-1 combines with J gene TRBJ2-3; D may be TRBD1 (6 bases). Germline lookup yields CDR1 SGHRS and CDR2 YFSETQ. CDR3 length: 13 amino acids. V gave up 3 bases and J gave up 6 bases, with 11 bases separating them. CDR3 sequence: CASSSQGTDTQYF. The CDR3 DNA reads TGCGCCAGCAGCTCACAGGGAACCGATACGCAGTATTTT.

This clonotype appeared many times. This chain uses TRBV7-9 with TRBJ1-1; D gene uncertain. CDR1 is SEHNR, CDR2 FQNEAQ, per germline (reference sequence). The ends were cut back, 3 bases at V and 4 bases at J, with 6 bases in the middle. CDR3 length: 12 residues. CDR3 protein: CASSFSITEAFF. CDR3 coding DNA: TGTGCCAGCAGCTTTTCGATCACTGAAGCTTTCTTT.

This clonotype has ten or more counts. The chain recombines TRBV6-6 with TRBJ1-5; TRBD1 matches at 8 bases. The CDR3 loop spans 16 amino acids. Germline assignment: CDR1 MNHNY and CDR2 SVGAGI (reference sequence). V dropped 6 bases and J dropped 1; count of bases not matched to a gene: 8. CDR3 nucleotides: TGTGCCAGCAGGGGGCAGGGGGCAGGAAGCAATCAGCCCCAGCATTTT. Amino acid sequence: CASRGQGAGSNQPQHF.

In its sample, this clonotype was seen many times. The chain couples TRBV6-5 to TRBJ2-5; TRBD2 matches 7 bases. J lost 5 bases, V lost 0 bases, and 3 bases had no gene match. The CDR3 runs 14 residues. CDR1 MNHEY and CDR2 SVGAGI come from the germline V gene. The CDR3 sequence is CASSYSGLVETQYF. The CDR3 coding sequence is TGTGCCAGCAGTTACTCCGGACTAGTTGAGACCCAGTACTTC.

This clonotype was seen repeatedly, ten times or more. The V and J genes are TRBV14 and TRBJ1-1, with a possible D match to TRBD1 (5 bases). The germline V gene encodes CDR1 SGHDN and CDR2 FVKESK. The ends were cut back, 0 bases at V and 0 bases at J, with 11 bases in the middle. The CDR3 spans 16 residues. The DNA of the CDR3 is TGTGCCAGCAGCCAAGATTGGGGCAGACTGAACACTGAAGCTTTCTTT. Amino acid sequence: CASSQDWGRLNTEAFF. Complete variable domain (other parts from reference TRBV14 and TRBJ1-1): EAGVTQFPSHSVIEKGQTVTLRCDPISGHDNLYWYRRVMGKEIKFLLHFVKESKQDESGMPNNRFLAERTGGTYSTLKVQPAELEDSGVYFCASSQDWGRLNTEAFFGQGTRLTVV.

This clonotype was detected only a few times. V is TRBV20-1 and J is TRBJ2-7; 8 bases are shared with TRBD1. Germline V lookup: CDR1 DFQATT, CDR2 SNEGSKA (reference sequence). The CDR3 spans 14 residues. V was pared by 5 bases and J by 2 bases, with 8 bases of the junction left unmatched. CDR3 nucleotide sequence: TGCAGTGCTGAGGGCCCGGGACAGGCCTACGAGCAGTACTTC. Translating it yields CSAEGPGQAYEQYF.

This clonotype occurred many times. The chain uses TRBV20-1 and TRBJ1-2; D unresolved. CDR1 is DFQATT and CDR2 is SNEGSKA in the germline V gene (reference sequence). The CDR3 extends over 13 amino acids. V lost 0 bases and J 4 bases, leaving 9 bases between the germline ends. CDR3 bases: TGCAGTGCTAGAGATGAAAGGATCTATGGCTACACCTTC. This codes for CSARDERIYGYTF.

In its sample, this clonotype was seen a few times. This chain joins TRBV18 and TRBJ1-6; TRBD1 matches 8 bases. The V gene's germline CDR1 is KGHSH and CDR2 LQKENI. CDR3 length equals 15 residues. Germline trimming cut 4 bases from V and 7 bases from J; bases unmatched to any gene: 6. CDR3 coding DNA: TGTGCCAGCTCACGGACAGGGAATGAAAATTCACCCCTCCACTTT. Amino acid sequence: CASSRTGNENSPLHF.

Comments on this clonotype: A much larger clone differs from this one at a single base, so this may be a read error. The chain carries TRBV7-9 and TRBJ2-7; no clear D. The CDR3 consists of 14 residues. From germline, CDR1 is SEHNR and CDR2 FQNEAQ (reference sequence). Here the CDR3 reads CASGLVQVSYEQYF. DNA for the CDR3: TGTGCCAGCGGCTTAGTGCAGGTCTCCTACGAGCAGTACTTC.

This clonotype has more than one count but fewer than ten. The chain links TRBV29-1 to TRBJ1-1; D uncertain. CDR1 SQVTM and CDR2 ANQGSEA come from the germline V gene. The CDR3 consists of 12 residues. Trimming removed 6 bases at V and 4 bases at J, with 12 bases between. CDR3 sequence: CSVSYSATEAFF. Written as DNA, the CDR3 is TGCAGCGTGAGCTATTCCGCCACTGAAGCTTTCTTT.

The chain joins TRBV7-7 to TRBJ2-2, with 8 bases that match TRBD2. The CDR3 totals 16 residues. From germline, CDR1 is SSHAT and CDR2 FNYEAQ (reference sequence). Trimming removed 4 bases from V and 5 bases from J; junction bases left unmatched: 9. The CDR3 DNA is TGTGCCAGCAGCTCCACTAGCGGAAGGGGGACCGGGGAGCTGTTTTTT. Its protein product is CASSSTSGRGTGELFF.

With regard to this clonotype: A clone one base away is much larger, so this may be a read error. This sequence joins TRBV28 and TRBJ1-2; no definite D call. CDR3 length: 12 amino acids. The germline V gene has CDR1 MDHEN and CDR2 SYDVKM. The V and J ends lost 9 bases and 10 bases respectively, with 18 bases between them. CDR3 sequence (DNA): TGTGCCAGAAGTCCCTCGCCGCTTCTCTACACCTTC. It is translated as CARSPSPLLYTF.

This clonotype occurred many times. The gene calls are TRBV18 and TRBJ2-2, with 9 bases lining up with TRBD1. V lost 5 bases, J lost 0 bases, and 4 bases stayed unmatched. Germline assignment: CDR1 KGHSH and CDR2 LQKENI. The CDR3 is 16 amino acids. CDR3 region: CASSTGGAANTGELFF. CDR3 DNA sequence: TGTGCCAGCTCAACAGGGGGCGCCGCGAACACCGGGGAGCTGTTTTTT.

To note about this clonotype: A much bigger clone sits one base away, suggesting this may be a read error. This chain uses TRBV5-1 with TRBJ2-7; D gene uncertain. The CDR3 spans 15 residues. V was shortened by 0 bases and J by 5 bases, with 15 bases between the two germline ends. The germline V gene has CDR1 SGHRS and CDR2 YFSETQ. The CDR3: CASSLAGFNGDEQYF. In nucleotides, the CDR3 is TGCGCCAGCAGCTTGGCGGGCTTCAACGGCGACGAGCAGTACTTC.

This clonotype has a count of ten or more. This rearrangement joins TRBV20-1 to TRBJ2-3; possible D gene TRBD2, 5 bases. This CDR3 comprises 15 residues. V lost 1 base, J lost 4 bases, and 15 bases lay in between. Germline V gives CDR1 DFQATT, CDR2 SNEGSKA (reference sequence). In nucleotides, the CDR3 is TGCAGTGCTAGAGTCCTCGGGGTAGCCGCAGATACGCAGTATTTT. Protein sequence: CSARVLGVAADTQYF.

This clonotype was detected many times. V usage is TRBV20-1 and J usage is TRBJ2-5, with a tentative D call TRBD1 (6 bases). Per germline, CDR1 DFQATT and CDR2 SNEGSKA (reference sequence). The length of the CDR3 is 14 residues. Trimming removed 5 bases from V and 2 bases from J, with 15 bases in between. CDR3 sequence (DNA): TGCAGTGCTCGCCCGGGACACCAACAAGAGACCCAGTACTTC. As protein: CSARPGHQQETQYF.

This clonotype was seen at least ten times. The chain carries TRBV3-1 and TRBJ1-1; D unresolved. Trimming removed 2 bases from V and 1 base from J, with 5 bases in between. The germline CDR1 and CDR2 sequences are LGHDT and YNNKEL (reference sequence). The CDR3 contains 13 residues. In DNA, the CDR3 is TGTGCCAGCAGCCAAACTCAGAACACTGAAGCTTTCTTT. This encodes CASSQTQNTEAFF. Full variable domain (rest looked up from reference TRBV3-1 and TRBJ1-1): DTAVSQTPKYLVTQMGNDKSIKCEQNLGHDTMYWYKQDSKKFLKIMFSYNNKELIINETVPNRFSPKSPDKAHLNLHINSLELGDSAVYFCASSQTQNTEAFFGQGTRLTVV.

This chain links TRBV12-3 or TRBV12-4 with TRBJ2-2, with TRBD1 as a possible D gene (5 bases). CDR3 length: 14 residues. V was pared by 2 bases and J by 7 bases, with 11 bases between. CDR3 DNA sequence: TGTGCCAGCAGTTTAACGTCAGGGATCGGGGAGCTGTTTTTT. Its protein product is CASSLTSGIGELFF.

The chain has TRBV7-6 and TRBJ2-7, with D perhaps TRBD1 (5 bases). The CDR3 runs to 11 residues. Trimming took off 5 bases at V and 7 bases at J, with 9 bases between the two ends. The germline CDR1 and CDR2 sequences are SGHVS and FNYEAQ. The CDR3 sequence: CASSIDREQYF. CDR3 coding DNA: TGTGCCAGCAGCATCGACAGAGAGCAGTACTTC.

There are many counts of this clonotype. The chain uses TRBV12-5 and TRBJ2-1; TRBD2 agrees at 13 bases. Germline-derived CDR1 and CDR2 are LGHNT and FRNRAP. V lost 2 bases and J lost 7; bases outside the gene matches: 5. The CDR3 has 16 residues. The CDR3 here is CASGLRLAGGLNEQFF. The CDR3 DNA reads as TGTGCTAGTGGTTTGCGACTAGCGGGAGGCTTAAATGAGCAGTTCTTC.

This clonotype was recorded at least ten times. As DNA, the CDR3 is TGTGCCAGTAGCCACACAGGGGGTGGATACAATGAGCAGTTCTTC. This translates into CASSHTGGGYNEQFF. V is TRBV19 and J is TRBJ2-1, with 8 positions matching TRBD1. The V and J ends lost 6 bases and 4 bases, in that order; junction bases with no gene match: 8. This CDR3 contains 15 residues. Germline V lookup: CDR1 LNHDA, CDR2 SQIVND (reference sequence).